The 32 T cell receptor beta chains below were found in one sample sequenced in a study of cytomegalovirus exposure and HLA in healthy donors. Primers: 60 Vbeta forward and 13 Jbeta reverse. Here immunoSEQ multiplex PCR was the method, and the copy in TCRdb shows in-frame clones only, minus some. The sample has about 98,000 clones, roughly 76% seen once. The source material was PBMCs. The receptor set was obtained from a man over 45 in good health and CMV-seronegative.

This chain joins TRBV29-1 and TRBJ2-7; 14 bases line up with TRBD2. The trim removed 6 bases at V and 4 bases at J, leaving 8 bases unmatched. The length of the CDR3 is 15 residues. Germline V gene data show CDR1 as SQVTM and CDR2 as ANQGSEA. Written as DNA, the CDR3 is TGCAGCGTGGCATTCGGGACTAGCGGGAGTTACGAGCAGTACTTC. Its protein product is CSVAFGTSGSYEQYF.

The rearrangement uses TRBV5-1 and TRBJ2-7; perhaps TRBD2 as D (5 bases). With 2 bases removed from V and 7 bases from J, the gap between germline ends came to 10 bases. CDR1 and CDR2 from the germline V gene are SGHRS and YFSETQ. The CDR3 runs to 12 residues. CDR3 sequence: CASSFSGGEQYF. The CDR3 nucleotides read TGCGCCAGCAGCTTTTCGGGCGGGGAGCAGTACTTC.

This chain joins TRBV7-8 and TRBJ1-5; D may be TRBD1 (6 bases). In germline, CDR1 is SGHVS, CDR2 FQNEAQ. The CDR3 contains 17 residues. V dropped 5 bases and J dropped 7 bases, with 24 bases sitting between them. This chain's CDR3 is CASSGSTGTLEEQPQHF. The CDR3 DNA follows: TGTGCCAGCAGCGGCTCAACCGGGACACTGGAGGAACAGCCCCAGCATTTT.

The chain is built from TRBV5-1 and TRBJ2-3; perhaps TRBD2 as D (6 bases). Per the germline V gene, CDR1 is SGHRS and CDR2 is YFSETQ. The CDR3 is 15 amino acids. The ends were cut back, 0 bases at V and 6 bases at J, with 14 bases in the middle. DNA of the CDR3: TGCGCCAGCAGCTTGGGCCAGTCTGGGGGGGATACGCAGTATTTT. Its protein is CASSLGQSGGDTQYF.

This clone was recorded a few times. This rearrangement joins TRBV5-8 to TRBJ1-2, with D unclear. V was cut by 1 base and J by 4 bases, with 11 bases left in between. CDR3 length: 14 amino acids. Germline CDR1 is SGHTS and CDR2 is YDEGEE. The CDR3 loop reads CASSLSGRTYGYTF. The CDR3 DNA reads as TGTGCCAGCAGCTTGTCTGGGAGAACCTATGGCTACACCTTC.

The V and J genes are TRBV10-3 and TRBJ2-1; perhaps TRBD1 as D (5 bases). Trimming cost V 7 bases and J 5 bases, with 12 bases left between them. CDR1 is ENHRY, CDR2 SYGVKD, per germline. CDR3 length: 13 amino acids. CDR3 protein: CAIMGPRDNEQFF. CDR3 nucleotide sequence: TGTGCCATCATGGGCCCCAGGGACAATGAGCAGTTCTTC.

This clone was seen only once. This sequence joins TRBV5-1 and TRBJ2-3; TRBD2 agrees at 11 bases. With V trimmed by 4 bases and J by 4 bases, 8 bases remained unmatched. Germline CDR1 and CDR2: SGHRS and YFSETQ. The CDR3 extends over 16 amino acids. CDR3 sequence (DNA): TGCGCCAGCAGCACCGGGACTAGCGGTGGGGCAGATACGCAGTATTTT. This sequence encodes CASSTGTSGGADTQYF.

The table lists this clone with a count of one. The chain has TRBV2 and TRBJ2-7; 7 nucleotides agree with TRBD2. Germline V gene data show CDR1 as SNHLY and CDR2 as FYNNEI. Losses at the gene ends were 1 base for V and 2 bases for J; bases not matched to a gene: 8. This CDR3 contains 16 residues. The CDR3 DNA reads TGTGCCAGCAGTGAAGAAGCGGCTAGCGGCACCTACGAGCAGTACTTC. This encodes CASSEEAASGTYEQYF.

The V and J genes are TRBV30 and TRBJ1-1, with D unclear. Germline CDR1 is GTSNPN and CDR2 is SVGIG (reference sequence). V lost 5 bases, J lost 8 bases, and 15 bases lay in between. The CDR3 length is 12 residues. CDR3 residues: CAWGRQVVEAFF. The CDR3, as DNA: TGTGCCTGGGGAAGGCAGGTAGTAGAAGCTTTCTTT.

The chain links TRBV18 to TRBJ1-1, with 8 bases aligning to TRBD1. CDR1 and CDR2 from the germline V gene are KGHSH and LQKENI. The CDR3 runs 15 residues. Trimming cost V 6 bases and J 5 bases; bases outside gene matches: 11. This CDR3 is CASSPGTGQITEAFF. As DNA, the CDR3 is TGTGCCAGCTCTCCGGGGACAGGCCAAATAACTGAAGCTTTCTTT.

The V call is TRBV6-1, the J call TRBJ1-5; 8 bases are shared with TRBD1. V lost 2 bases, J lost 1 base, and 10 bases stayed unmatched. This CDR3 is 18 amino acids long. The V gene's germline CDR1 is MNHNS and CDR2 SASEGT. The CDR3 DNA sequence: TGTGCCAGCAGTGAATTTACAGGGGGTATTAGCAGCAATCAGCCCCAGCATTTT. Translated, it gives CASSEFTGGISSNQPQHF.

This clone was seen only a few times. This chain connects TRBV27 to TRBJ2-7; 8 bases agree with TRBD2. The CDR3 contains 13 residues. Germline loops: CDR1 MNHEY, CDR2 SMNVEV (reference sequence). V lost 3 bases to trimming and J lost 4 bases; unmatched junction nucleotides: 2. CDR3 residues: CASSLSGSYEQYF. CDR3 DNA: TGTGCCAGCAGTTTGAGCGGGAGTTACGAGCAGTACTTC.

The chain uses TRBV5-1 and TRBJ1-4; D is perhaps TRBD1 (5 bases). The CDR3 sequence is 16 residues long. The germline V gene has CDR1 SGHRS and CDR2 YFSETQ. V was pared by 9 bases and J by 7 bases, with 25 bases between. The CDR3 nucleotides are TGCGCCATTACGGGACTAAGGAGCCCTAGAGGTGAAAAACTGTTTTTT. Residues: CAITGLRSPRGEKLFF.

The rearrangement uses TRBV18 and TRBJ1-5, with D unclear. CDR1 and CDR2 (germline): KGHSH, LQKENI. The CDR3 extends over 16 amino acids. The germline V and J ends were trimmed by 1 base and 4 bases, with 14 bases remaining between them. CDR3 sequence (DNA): TGTGCCAGCTCACCACGGGCTTGGCAGGAAAATCAGCCCCAGCATTTT. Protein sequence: CASSPRAWQENQPQHF.

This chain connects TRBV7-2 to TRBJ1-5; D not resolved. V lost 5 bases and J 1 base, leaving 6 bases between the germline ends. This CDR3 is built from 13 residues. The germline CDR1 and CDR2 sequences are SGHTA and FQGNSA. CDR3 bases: TGTGCCAGCAGCCCTTCGAGCAATCAGCCCCAGCATTTT. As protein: CASSPSSNQPQHF.

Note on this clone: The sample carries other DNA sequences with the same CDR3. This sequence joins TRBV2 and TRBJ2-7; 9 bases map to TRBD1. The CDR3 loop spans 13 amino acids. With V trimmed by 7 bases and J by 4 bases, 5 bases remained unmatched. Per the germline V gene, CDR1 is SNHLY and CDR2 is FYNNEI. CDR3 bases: TGTGCCAGCATTGGGACAGGGTTTTACGAGCAGTACTTC. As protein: CASIGTGFYEQYF.

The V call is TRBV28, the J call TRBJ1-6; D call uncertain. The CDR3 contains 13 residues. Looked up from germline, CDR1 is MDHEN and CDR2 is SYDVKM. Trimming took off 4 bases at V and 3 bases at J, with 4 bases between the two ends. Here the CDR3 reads CASSSIYNSPLHF. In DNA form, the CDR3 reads TGTGCCAGCAGTTCCATCTATAATTCACCCCTCCACTTT.

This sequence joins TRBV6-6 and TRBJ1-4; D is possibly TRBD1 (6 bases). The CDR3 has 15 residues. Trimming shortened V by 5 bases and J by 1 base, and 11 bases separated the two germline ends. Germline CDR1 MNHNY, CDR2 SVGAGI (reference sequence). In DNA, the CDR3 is TGTGCCAGCAGTCAATCAGGGGTAACTAATGAAAAACTGTTTTTT. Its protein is CASSQSGVTNEKLFF.

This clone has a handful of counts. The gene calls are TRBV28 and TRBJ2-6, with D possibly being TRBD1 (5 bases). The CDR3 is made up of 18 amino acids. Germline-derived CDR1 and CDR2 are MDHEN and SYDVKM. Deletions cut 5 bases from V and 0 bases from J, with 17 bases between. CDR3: CASSQGEPGFSGANVLTF. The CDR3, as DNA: TGTGCCAGCAGTCAAGGGGAACCAGGGTTCTCTGGGGCCAACGTCCTGACTTTC.

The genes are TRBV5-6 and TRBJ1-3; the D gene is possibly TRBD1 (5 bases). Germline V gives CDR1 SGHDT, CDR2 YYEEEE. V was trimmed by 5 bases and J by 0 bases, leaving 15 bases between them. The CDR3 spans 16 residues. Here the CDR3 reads CASSRLDSLSGNTIYF. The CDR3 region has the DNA TGTGCCAGCAGTCGGCTTGACAGTCTCTCTGGAAACACCATATATTTT.

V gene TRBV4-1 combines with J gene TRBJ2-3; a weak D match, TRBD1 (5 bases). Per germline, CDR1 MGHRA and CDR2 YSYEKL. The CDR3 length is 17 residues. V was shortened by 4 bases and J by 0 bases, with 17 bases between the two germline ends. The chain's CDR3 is CASSLGVSGQSTDTQYF. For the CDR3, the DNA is TGCGCCAGCAGCCTCGGTGTTTCAGGACAAAGCACAGATACGCAGTATTTT.

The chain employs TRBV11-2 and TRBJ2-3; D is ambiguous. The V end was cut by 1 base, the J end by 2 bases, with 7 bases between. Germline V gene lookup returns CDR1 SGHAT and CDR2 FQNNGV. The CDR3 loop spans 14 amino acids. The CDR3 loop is CASSLGADTDTQYF. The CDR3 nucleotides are TGTGCCAGCAGCTTAGGGGCCGACACAGATACGCAGTATTTT. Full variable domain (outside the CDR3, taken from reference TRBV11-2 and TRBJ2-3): EAGVAQSPRYKIIEKRQSVAFWCNPISGHATLYWYQQILGQGPKLLIQFQNNGVVDDSQLPKDRFSAERLKGVDSTLKIQPAKLEDSAVYLCASSLGADTDTQYFGPGTRLTVL.

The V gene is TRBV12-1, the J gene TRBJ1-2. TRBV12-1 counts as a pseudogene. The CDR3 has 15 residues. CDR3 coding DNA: TGTGCCAGCAGCTTTATACTAAGTAAGAACTATGGCTACACCTTC. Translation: CASSFILSKNYGYTF.

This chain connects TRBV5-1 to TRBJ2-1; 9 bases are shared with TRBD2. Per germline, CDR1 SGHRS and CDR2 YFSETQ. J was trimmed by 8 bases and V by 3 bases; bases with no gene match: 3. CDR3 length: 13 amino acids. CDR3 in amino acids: CASSYGTSYEQFF. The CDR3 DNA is TGCGCCAGCAGCTACGGGACTAGCTATGAGCAGTTCTTC.

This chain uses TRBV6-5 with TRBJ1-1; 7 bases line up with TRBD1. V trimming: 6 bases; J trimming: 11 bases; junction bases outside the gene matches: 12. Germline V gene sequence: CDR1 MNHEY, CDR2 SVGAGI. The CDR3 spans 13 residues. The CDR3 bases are TGTGCCAGCAGGGCTGGGACAGCCCCGGAGGCTTTCTTT. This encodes CASRAGTAPEAFF.

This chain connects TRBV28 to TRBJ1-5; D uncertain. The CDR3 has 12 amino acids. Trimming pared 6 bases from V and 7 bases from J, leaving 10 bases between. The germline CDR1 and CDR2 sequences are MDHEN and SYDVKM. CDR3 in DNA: TGTGCCAGCAGCTCCTCGCGACAGCCCCAGCATTTT. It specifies CASSSSRQPQHF. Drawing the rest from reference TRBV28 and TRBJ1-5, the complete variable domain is DVKVTQSSRYLVKRTGEKVFLECVQDMDHENMFWYRQDPGLGLRLIYFSYDVKMKEKGDIPEGYSVSREKKERFSLILESASTNQTSMYLCASSSSRQPQHFGDGTRLSIL.

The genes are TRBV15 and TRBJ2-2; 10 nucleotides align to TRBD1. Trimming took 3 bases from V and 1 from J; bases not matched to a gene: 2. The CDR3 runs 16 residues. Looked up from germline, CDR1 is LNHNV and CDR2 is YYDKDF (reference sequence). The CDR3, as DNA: TGTGCCACCAGCAGGGGACAGGGGCAGAACACCGGGGAGCTGTTTTTT. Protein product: CATSRGQGQNTGELFF.

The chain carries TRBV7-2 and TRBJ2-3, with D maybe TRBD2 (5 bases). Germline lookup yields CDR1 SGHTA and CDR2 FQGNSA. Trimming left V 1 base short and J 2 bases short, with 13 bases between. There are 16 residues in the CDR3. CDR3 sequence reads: CASSLGVALVTDTQYF. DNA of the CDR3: TGTGCCAGCAGCTTAGGGGTAGCGCTTGTCACAGATACGCAGTATTTT.

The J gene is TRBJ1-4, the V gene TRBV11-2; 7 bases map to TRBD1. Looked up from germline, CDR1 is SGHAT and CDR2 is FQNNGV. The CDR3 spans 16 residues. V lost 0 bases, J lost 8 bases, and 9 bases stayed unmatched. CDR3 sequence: CASSLDPGRGGEKLFF. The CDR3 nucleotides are TGTGCCAGCAGCTTAGATCCCGGACGAGGGGGCGAAAAACTGTTTTTT.

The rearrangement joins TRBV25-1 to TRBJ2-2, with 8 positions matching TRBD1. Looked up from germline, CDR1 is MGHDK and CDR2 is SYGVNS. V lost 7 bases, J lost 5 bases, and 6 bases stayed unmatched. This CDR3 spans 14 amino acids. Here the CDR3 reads CASTGTGWTGELFF. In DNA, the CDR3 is TGTGCCAGCACCGGGACAGGTTGGACCGGGGAGCTGTTTTTT.

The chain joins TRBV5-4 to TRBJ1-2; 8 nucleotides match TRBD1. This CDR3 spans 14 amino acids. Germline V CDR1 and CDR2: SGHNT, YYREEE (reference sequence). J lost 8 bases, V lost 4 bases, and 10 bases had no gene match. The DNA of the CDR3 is TGTGCCAGCAGCCGGGACAGGTTGTTAGAAGGCTACACCTTC. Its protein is CASSRDRLLEGYTF.

CDR3 sequence reads: CASSYGGSGNTIYF. Written as DNA, the CDR3 is TGTGCCAGCAGTTACGGCGGCTCTGGAAACACCATATATTTT. The chain carries TRBV6-5 and TRBJ1-3; D is unresolved. The CDR3 is 14 amino acids. CDR1 and CDR2 (germline): MNHEY, SVGAGI. The V and J ends lost 2 bases and 0 bases respectively, with 5 bases between them.